Listed below are T cell receptor beta chains from one sample, sequenced in a study of blood T cell repertoires in COVID-19. Clones were read by immunoSEQ multiplex PCR, and TCRdb kept only the in-frame ones, dropping some. The sample holds 200,000 to 250,000 clones, about nine tenths seen once. The sequenced sample was peripheral blood. The receptor set was obtained from a man aged 45-65 years with acute or convalescent COVID-19. Each CDR3 is given with its conserved first and last residue. Each record gives: V gene, clone size, J gene, D gene, CDR3 DNA, CDR3 protein. D genes are given only for firm matches. Clone size, where shown, is once, few, many, or a class for clones that have expanded.

v_gene: TRBV9
abundance: NA
j_gene: TRBJ1-6
d_gene: NA
CDR3nt: TGTGCCAGCAGCGTACAGGGATCACCCCTCCACTTT
CDR3aa: CASSVQGSPLHF

v_gene: TRBV9
abundance: NA
j_gene: TRBJ1-1
d_gene: TRBD1
CDR3nt: TGTGCCAGCAGCGGTGGGACAGGGAGGACTGAAGCTTTCTTT
CDR3aa: CASSGGTGRTEAFF

v_gene: TRBV5-5
abundance: NA
j_gene: TRBJ2-7
d_gene: TRBD1
CDR3nt: TGTGCCAGCAGCTTCGACAGGGTCTACGAGCAGTACTTC
CDR3aa: CASSFDRVYEQYF

v_gene: TRBV7-3
abundance: NA
j_gene: TRBJ2-7
d_gene: NA
CDR3nt: TGTGCCAGCAGCTTAGGGCCGGGAACATTCTACGAGCAGTACTTC
CDR3aa: CASSLGPGTFYEQYF

v_gene: TRBV6-4
abundance: once
j_gene: TRBJ1-1
d_gene: NA
CDR3nt: TGTGCCAGCAGTGCGACAGAGTACACTGAAGCTTTCTTT
CDR3aa: CASSATEYTEAFF

v_gene: TRBV5-5
abundance: NA
j_gene: TRBJ1-1
d_gene: NA
CDR3nt: TGTGCCAGCAGCACCACGCCAGGGGACACTGAAGCTTTCTTT
CDR3aa: CASSTTPGDTEAFF

v_gene: TRBV27
abundance: NA
j_gene: TRBJ1-3
d_gene: TRBD1
CDR3nt: TGTGCCAGCAGCACCGGGACAGGCTCTCATTTCGGCGGAAACACCATATATTTT
CDR3aa: CASSTGTGSHFGGNTIYF

v_gene: TRBV19
abundance: NA
j_gene: TRBJ1-6
d_gene: NA
CDR3nt: TGTGCCAGTAGTGCCTACCTCAGGTGGGATTCACCCCTCCACTTT
CDR3aa: CASSAYLRWDSPLHF

v_gene: TRBV12-3/TRBV12-4
abundance: once
j_gene: TRBJ2-2
d_gene: NA
CDR3nt: TGTGCCAGCAGTTCGGGCACCGGGGAGCTGTTTTTT
CDR3aa: CASSSGTGELFF

v_gene: TRBV30
abundance: few
j_gene: TRBJ1-5
d_gene: NA
CDR3nt: TGTGCCTGGAGTGTACAGGATAATCAGCCCCAGCATTTT
CDR3aa: CAWSVQDNQPQHF

v_gene: TRBV7-9
abundance: NA
j_gene: TRBJ1-2
d_gene: TRBD1
CDR3nt: TGTGCCAGCAGCTTGGGGACAGGGCCCGGCTACACCTTC
CDR3aa: CASSLGTGPGYTF

v_gene: TRBV19
abundance: once
j_gene: TRBJ1-6
d_gene: NA
CDR3nt: TGTGCCAGTAGTCATCAGGGTTATAATTCACCCCTCCACTTT
CDR3aa: CASSHQGYNSPLHF

v_gene: TRBV6-1
abundance: NA
j_gene: TRBJ1-2
d_gene: TRBD1
CDR3nt: TGTGCCAGCAGTGAAGGAGGGAACAGGGGGCGGCATGGCTACACCTTC
CDR3aa: CASSEGGNRGRHGYTF

v_gene: TRBV11-2
abundance: NA
j_gene: TRBJ1-1
d_gene: TRBD1
CDR3nt: TGTGCCAGCAGCCTTCAGGGGGAGGCCACTGAAGCTTTCTTT
CDR3aa: CASSLQGEATEAFF

v_gene: TRBV6-5
abundance: NA
j_gene: TRBJ1-1
d_gene: NA
CDR3nt: TGTGCCAGCAGTTACAGCTTTTGGGGGCTCAACACTGAAGCTTTCTTT
CDR3aa: CASSYSFWGLNTEAFF

v_gene: TRBV2
abundance: NA
j_gene: TRBJ2-7
d_gene: NA
CDR3nt: TGTGCCAGCAGTGAACAGGGGAACCCCTACGAGCAGTACTTC
CDR3aa: CASSEQGNPYEQYF

v_gene: TRBV18
abundance: few
j_gene: TRBJ1-1
d_gene: NA
CDR3nt: TGTGCCAGCTCACCAGGAACAGCGAACACTGAAGCTTTCTTT
CDR3aa: CASSPGTANTEAFF

v_gene: TRBV5-1
abundance: NA
j_gene: TRBJ1-4
d_gene: TRBD1
CDR3nt: TGCGCCAGCAGCTTGGGGACAGGGCGGGAAAAACTGTTTTTT
CDR3aa: CASSLGTGREKLFF

v_gene: TRBV20-1
abundance: NA
j_gene: TRBJ1-2
d_gene: NA
CDR3nt: TGCAGTGCTAGTAGTCAGTCTCATCTTGGCTACACCTTC
CDR3aa: CSASSQSHLGYTF

v_gene: TRBV6-5
abundance: NA
j_gene: TRBJ2-6
d_gene: NA
CDR3nt: TGTGCCAGCAGTTACGGAGGGGGCGGTGGGGCCAACGTCCTGACTTTC
CDR3aa: CASSYGGGGGANVLTF

v_gene: TRBV2
abundance: once
j_gene: TRBJ1-6
d_gene: TRBD1
CDR3nt: TGTGCCAGCACTTTAGAGGGACAGGGTGGTTCACCCCTCCACTTT
CDR3aa: CASTLEGQGGSPLHF

v_gene: TRBV7-6
abundance: NA
j_gene: TRBJ1-2
d_gene: NA
CDR3nt: TGTGCCAGCAGCCTAACCTTTAACTATGGCTACACCTTC
CDR3aa: CASSLTFNYGYTF

v_gene: TRBV28
abundance: once
j_gene: TRBJ1-6
d_gene: TRBD1
CDR3nt: TGTGCCACCGGACAGGTCTATAATTCACCCCTCCACTTT
CDR3aa: CATGQVYNSPLHF

v_gene: TRBV6-5
abundance: NA
j_gene: TRBJ2-5
d_gene: TRBD2
CDR3nt: TGTGCCAGCAGTTACTCGCGGGGGGCTGAGACCCAGTACTTC
CDR3aa: CASSYSRGAETQYF

v_gene: TRBV27
abundance: NA
j_gene: TRBJ2-3
d_gene: TRBD2
CDR3nt: TGTGCCAGCACGCTAGCGGGGGGTTACACAGATACGCAGTATTTT
CDR3aa: CASTLAGGYTDTQYF

v_gene: TRBV3-1/TRBV3-2
abundance: NA
j_gene: TRBJ2-5
d_gene: TRBD1
CDR3nt: TGTGCCAGCAGCCAACTCGGGACAGAAGAAGAGACCCAGTACTTC
CDR3aa: CASSQLGTEEETQYF

v_gene: TRBV2
abundance: NA
j_gene: TRBJ1-6
d_gene: TRBD1
CDR3nt: TGTGCCAGCACCCGGACAGGGGTTAATTCACCCCTCCACTTT
CDR3aa: CASTRTGVNSPLHF

v_gene: TRBV30
abundance: NA
j_gene: TRBJ1-6
d_gene: NA
CDR3nt: TGTGCCTGGAGTGTAGGGGTCACGGGTAATTCACCCCTCCACTTT
CDR3aa: CAWSVGVTGNSPLHF

v_gene: TRBV2
abundance: NA
j_gene: TRBJ1-2
d_gene: NA
CDR3nt: TGTGCCAGCAGTGAAGCGCAGCCAGGATGGGGCTACACCTTC
CDR3aa: CASSEAQPGWGYTF

v_gene: TRBV5-6
abundance: NA
j_gene: TRBJ1-1
d_gene: NA
CDR3nt: TGTGCCAGCAGCTTGGTTCCAAACACTGAAGCTTTCTTT
CDR3aa: CASSLVPNTEAFF

v_gene: TRBV3-1/TRBV3-2
abundance: NA
j_gene: TRBJ2-7
d_gene: NA
CDR3nt: TGTGCCAGCAGCCTTAACTACGAGCAGTACTTC
CDR3aa: CASSLNYEQYF

v_gene: TRBV21-1
abundance: NA
j_gene: TRBJ2-5
d_gene: NA
CDR3nt: TGTGCCAGCAGCAAAGACGAGCGGGAAGAGACCCAGTACTTC
CDR3aa: CASSKDEREETQYF

v_gene: TRBV5-1
abundance: once
j_gene: TRBJ2-3
d_gene: TRBD2
CDR3nt: TGCGCCAGCTCCACCCCCAGCGGGGGCACAGATACGCAGTATTTT
CDR3aa: CASSTPSGGTDTQYF

v_gene: TRBV2
abundance: NA
j_gene: TRBJ2-3
d_gene: TRBD2
CDR3nt: TGTGCCAGCAGAAGACTAGCGGGGAGCACAGATACGCAGTATTTT
CDR3aa: CASRRLAGSTDTQYF

v_gene: TRBV6-4
abundance: NA
j_gene: TRBJ2-3
d_gene: NA
CDR3nt: TGTGCCAGCAGTGAACAGCGGGCAGATACGCAGTATTTT
CDR3aa: CASSEQRADTQYF

v_gene: TRBV6-5
abundance: NA
j_gene: TRBJ1-6
d_gene: TRBD1
CDR3nt: TGTGCCAGCAATCCTACGACAGGGGCCAATTCACCCCTCCACTTT
CDR3aa: CASNPTTGANSPLHF

v_gene: TRBV11-3
abundance: NA
j_gene: TRBJ2-7
d_gene: TRBD2
CDR3nt: TGTGCCAGCAGTGAGGGGCCGGGGGGTTACGAGCAGTACTTC
CDR3aa: CASSEGPGGYEQYF

v_gene: TRBV30
abundance: NA
j_gene: TRBJ1-2
d_gene: TRBD1
CDR3nt: TGTGCCTGGAGGCGGGACAGGGGCCATGGCTACACCTTC
CDR3aa: CAWRRDRGHGYTF

v_gene: TRBV7-3
abundance: NA
j_gene: TRBJ2-1
d_gene: TRBD2
CDR3nt: TGTGCCAGCAGCTTAGCGGGGGGTGAGCAGTTCTTC
CDR3aa: CASSLAGGEQFF

v_gene: TRBV25-1
abundance: NA
j_gene: TRBJ2-3
d_gene: TRBD1
CDR3nt: TGTGCCAGCAGTACCCAGGGGGCAGATACGCAGTATTTT
CDR3aa: CASSTQGADTQYF

v_gene: TRBV7-9
abundance: NA
j_gene: TRBJ1-2
d_gene: NA
CDR3nt: TGTGCCAGCAGCTTAGACAGGGTGTCCTATGGCTACACCTTC
CDR3aa: CASSLDRVSYGYTF

v_gene: TRBV2
abundance: NA
j_gene: TRBJ2-1
d_gene: TRBD1
CDR3nt: TGTGCCAGCAGGAAAACCCCCCGACAGGGGCGCAATGAGCAGTTCTTC
CDR3aa: CASRKTPRQGRNEQFF

v_gene: TRBV19
abundance: NA
j_gene: TRBJ2-7
d_gene: NA
CDR3nt: TGTGCCAGTAAGTTGACTCATCCAGCCTACGAGCAGTACTTC
CDR3aa: CASKLTHPAYEQYF

v_gene: TRBV30
abundance: NA
j_gene: TRBJ1-5
d_gene: TRBD1
CDR3nt: TGTGCCTGGAGCACAGGGGGTAATCAGCCCCAGCATTTT
CDR3aa: CAWSTGGNQPQHF

v_gene: TRBV10-1
abundance: few
j_gene: TRBJ2-3
d_gene: NA
CDR3nt: TGCGCCAGCAGTGAGGTCGGCACAGATACGCAGTATTTT
CDR3aa: CASSEVGTDTQYF

v_gene: TRBV19
abundance: NA
j_gene: TRBJ1-4
d_gene: NA
CDR3nt: TGTGCCAGTAGTAACCCGGGAGGGGCAACTAATGAAAAACTGTTTTTT
CDR3aa: CASSNPGGATNEKLFF

v_gene: TRBV6-2/TRBV6-3
abundance: once
j_gene: TRBJ1-1
d_gene: NA
CDR3nt: TGTGCCAGCAGTTACTTAGCTGAAGCTTTCTTT
CDR3aa: CASSYLAEAFF

v_gene: TRBV30
abundance: NA
j_gene: TRBJ2-5
d_gene: TRBD2
CDR3nt: TGTGCCTGGAGTGTGGGGCTAGCGGGGGGGCCGAGCTACTTC
CDR3aa: CAWSVGLAGGPSYF

v_gene: TRBV2
abundance: NA
j_gene: TRBJ1-5
d_gene: NA
CDR3nt: TGTGCCAGCAGCGTCGGCGGCCAGCCCCAGCATTTT
CDR3aa: CASSVGGQPQHF

v_gene: TRBV29-1
abundance: NA
j_gene: TRBJ1-5
d_gene: TRBD1
CDR3nt: TGCAGCGTTGGGGCAGGGGGCGCCCAACTGAATCAGCCCCAGCATTTT
CDR3aa: CSVGAGGAQLNQPQHF

v_gene: TRBV6-5
abundance: NA
j_gene: TRBJ1-2
d_gene: NA
CDR3nt: TGTGCCAGCAGCCCGAACGGGGGGGACTATGGCTACACCTTC
CDR3aa: CASSPNGGDYGYTF

v_gene: TRBV5-1
abundance: NA
j_gene: TRBJ2-5
d_gene: NA
CDR3nt: TGCGCCAGCAGCTTGCTTGGACAGTCCCAAGAGACCCAGTACTTC
CDR3aa: CASSLLGQSQETQYF

v_gene: TRBV6-4
abundance: NA
j_gene: TRBJ1-6
d_gene: NA
CDR3nt: TGTGCCAGCAGCCTCCGGGACACTGATTCACCCCTCCACTTT
CDR3aa: CASSLRDTDSPLHF

v_gene: TRBV4-1
abundance: NA
j_gene: TRBJ2-3
d_gene: NA
CDR3nt: TGCGCCAGCAGCCAAGATCGTCAGGCCAGCACAGATACGCAGTATTTT
CDR3aa: CASSQDRQASTDTQYF

v_gene: TRBV19
abundance: NA
j_gene: TRBJ2-3
d_gene: NA
CDR3nt: TGTGCCAGTAGTATTCGGGTGTTTGCAGATACGCAGTATTTT
CDR3aa: CASSIRVFADTQYF

v_gene: TRBV5-1
abundance: NA
j_gene: TRBJ1-1
d_gene: NA
CDR3nt: TGCGCCAGCAGCTTGGGCCCCCAGGGGACGAACACTGAAGCTTTCTTT
CDR3aa: CASSLGPQGTNTEAFF

v_gene: TRBV5-4
abundance: NA
j_gene: TRBJ2-2
d_gene: TRBD1
CDR3nt: TGTGCCAGCAGCGCCGGGACAGGGAACACCGGGGAGCTGTTTTTT
CDR3aa: CASSAGTGNTGELFF

v_gene: TRBV6-5
abundance: NA
j_gene: TRBJ1-4
d_gene: TRBD1
CDR3nt: TGTGCCAGCAGTTCCGGGACAGGACCTAATGAAAAACTGTTTTTT
CDR3aa: CASSSGTGPNEKLFF